The 24 T cell receptor beta chains listed next were all sequenced from one sample in a study of blood T cell repertoires in COVID-19. The assay was immunoSEQ multiplex PCR, and TCRdb's table has in-frame clones only and misses some. The table lists some 52,000 clones, about 88% of them singletons. Sequencing was carried out using peripheral blood. The receptors originated from a man in his sixties with active COVID-19.

The chain couples TRBV2 to TRBJ2-1, with D maybe TRBD2 (6 bases). Germline-derived CDR1 and CDR2 are SNHLY and FYNNEI. The CDR3 loop spans 14 amino acids. The V and J ends lost 8 bases and 2 bases respectively, with 13 bases between them. The CDR3, as DNA: TGTGCCAGCTTGCTAGCGCGAACCTACAATGAGCAGTTCTTC. Its protein is CASLLARTYNEQFF.

V usage is TRBV27 and J usage is TRBJ2-6; 11 positions agree with TRBD1. This CDR3 has 18 residues. Germline lookup yields CDR1 MNHEY and CDR2 SMNVEV (reference sequence). V lost 6 bases and J lost 4; bases outside the gene matches: 11. CDR3 residues: CASSMRGQGAGGANVLTF. CDR3 DNA: TGTGCCAGCAGCATGCGCGGACAGGGGGCAGGCGGGGCCAACGTCCTGACTTTC. The full variable domain, its missing parts supplied by reference TRBV27 and TRBJ2-6, is EAQVTQNPRYLITVTGKKLTVTCSQNMNHEYMSWYRQDPGLGLRQIYYSMNVEVTDKGDVPEGYKVSRKEKRNFPLILESPSPNQTSLYFCASSMRGQGAGGANVLTFGAGSRLTVL.

This chain connects TRBV6-5 to TRBJ1-5; D is unresolved. The V gene lost 0 bases and the J gene lost 9 bases, with 12 bases spanning the gap. Germline-derived CDR1 and CDR2 are MNHEY and SVGAGI. The CDR3 totals 14 residues. The CDR3 nucleotides read TGTGCCAGCAGTTACTCAGGAGCTCGTGGGCCCCAGCATTTT. As protein: CASSYSGARGPQHF.

CDR3 protein: CSASSRNTEAFF. CDR3 coding DNA: TGCAGTGCTAGTAGCCGGAACACTGAAGCTTTCTTT. The genes are TRBV20-1 and TRBJ1-1; D gene ambiguous. The CDR3 is made up of 12 amino acids. V lost 3 bases and J 1 base, leaving 6 bases between the germline ends. The germline CDR1 and CDR2 sequences are DFQATT and SNEGSKA (reference sequence).

The V and J genes are TRBV5-6 and TRBJ2-7; possible D gene TRBD1, 6 bases. This CDR3 is 14 amino acids long. The germline CDR1 and CDR2 sequences are SGHDT and YYEEEE. Deletions cut 5 bases from V and 2 bases from J, with 14 bases between. The CDR3 sequence is CASRETGFPYEQYF. CDR3 nucleotides: TGTGCCAGCAGGGAAACAGGGTTCCCCTACGAGCAGTACTTC.

Only one count was recorded for this clone. The chain couples TRBV27 to TRBJ1-6, with D possibly matching TRBD1 (5 bases). Trimming cost V 8 bases and J 7 bases, with 24 bases left between them. Per the germline V gene, CDR1 is MNHEY and CDR2 is SMNVEV (reference sequence). The CDR3 length is 17 residues. As DNA, the CDR3 is TGTGCCAGCGGGGAGGGATATTTGGGGGGTCAAAATTCACCCCTCCACTTT. It codes for CASGEGYLGGQNSPLHF.

V usage is TRBV27 and J usage is TRBJ2-7; TRBD2 matches 13 bases. Germline loops: CDR1 MNHEY, CDR2 SMNVEV (reference sequence). This CDR3 contains 16 residues. The V segment lost 3 bases and the J segment 5 bases; nucleotides outside the gene matches: 7. CDR3 coding DNA: TGTGCCAGCAGTTTCCGGACTAGCGGGAGACGCAACGAGCAGTACTTC. It yields the protein CASSFRTSGRRNEQYF.

The chain is built from TRBV6-2 or TRBV6-3 and TRBJ1-5; 7 positions agree with TRBD1. V was clipped by 5 bases and J by 3 bases; unmatched bases: 4. CDR3 size: 14 residues. Germline CDR1 is MNHEY and CDR2 is SVGEGT. Here the CDR3 DNA reads TGTGCCAGCAGTCTACAGGGGCCCAATCAGCCCCAGCATTTT. This gives the protein CASSLQGPNQPQHF.

V usage is TRBV11-2 and J usage is TRBJ2-7; 13 nucleotides align to TRBD2. Unmatched junction bases numbered 5, after V lost 5 bases and J lost 4 bases. CDR3 length equals 15 residues. Germline V gene lookup returns CDR1 SGHAT and CDR2 FQNNGV. This CDR3 is CASSAPGLAGYEQYF. CDR3 sequence (DNA): TGTGCCAGCAGCGCCCCGGGACTAGCGGGATACGAGCAGTACTTC.

The sample holds one count of this clone. The chain employs TRBV19 and TRBJ2-7, with 8 bases identical to TRBD2. V shed 3 bases, J shed 3 bases, and the junction held 16 bases outside the gene matches. This CDR3 has 18 amino acids. Germline CDR1 is LNHDA and CDR2 is SQIVND (reference sequence). CDR3: CASSIPRGPAGDFYEQYF. CDR3 DNA: TGTGCCAGTAGTATCCCCCGGGGTCCAGCGGGAGATTTCTACGAGCAGTACTTC.

V gene TRBV6-8 combines with J gene TRBJ2-3, with unresolved D. The CDR3 contains 12 residues. Germline CDR1 and CDR2: MNHGY and SAAAGT. V was pared by 5 bases and J by 2 bases, with 5 bases between. The CDR3, as DNA: TGTGCCAGCAGTCCCTTCACAGATACGCAGTATTTT. It specifies CASSPFTDTQYF.

The chain joins TRBV19 to TRBJ1-2; D gene ambiguous. Trimming took 6 bases from V and 7 from J, leaving 15 bases between them. CDR1 is LNHDA and CDR2 is SQIVND in the germline V gene (reference sequence). The CDR3 is made up of 13 amino acids. The DNA for the CDR3 is TGTGCCAGTAGCGACATTTCCTCTGGTGGCTACACCTTC. As protein: CASSDISSGGYTF.

The chain employs TRBV25-1 and TRBJ2-3, with D unclear. There are 15 residues in the CDR3. Deletions cut 1 base from V and 0 bases from J, with 8 bases between. CDR1 and CDR2 (germline): MGHDK, SYGVNS. The CDR3 bases are TGTGCCAGCAGTGAATTTGAGCCTAGCACAGATACGCAGTATTTT. Translation: CASSEFEPSTDTQYF.

This clone has only a few counts. The chain employs TRBV27 and TRBJ1-6, with 7 bases fitting TRBD1. CDR1 MNHEY and CDR2 SMNVEV come from the germline V gene (reference sequence). V trimming: 0 bases; J trimming: 10 bases; junction bases outside the gene matches: 9. The CDR3 extends over 16 amino acids. CDR3 coding DNA: TGTGCCAGCAGTTTATCGTTCGGCCAGGGGGGATCACCCCTCCACTTT. Protein sequence: CASSLSFGQGGSPLHF.

This chain connects TRBV4-1 to TRBJ2-6, with D perhaps TRBD1 (6 bases). The germline CDR1 and CDR2 sequences are MGHRA and YSYEKL. This CDR3 contains 15 residues. V lost 5 bases, J lost 1 base, and 9 bases lay in between. The CDR3 spells CASSTTGSGANVLTF. The CDR3 DNA is TGCGCCAGCAGCACGACAGGATCTGGGGCCAACGTCCTGACTTTC.

The chain combines TRBV5-8 with TRBJ1-1; 9 bases match TRBD1. This CDR3 comprises 15 residues. V trimming: 3 bases; J trimming: 1 base; junction bases outside the gene matches: 4. Germline loops: CDR1 SGHTS, CDR2 YDEGEE. CDR3 amino acids: CASSSRGQGNTEAFF. CDR3 in DNA: TGTGCCAGCAGCTCCCGGGGACAGGGGAACACTGAAGCTTTCTTT.

This rearrangement joins TRBV4-2 to TRBJ2-3, with TRBD1 matching over 10 bases. This CDR3 is 17 amino acids long. Trimming removed 0 bases from V and 4 bases from J; junction bases left unmatched: 7. CDR1 and CDR2 (germline): LGHNA, YNFKEQ. For the CDR3, the DNA is TGTGCCAGCAGCCAAGATCCGGACAGGGGGAGGGCAGATACGCAGTATTTT. Residues: CASSQDPDRGRADTQYF.

The chain couples TRBV5-4 to TRBJ2-5; TRBD1 matches at 12 bases. V was clipped by 1 base and J by 5 bases; unmatched bases: 9. The CDR3 extends over 17 amino acids. Germline CDR1 reads SGHNT; CDR2 reads YYREEE (reference sequence). For the CDR3, the DNA is TGTGCCAGCAGCTTGTCCTCCGGGACAGGGGGCTCGGAGACCCAGTACTTC. This encodes CASSLSSGTGGSETQYF.

The chain recombines TRBV3-1 (or the pseudogene TRBV3-2) with TRBJ1-6; D remains unclear. Germline CDR1 and CDR2: LGHDT and YNNKEL (reference sequence). CDR3 length: 14 residues. V lost 4 bases to trimming and J lost 5 bases, with 9 bases between them. Here the CDR3 DNA reads TGTGCCAGCAGCCCCGGACTAAATAATTCACCCCTCCACTTT. As protein: CASSPGLNNSPLHF.

V usage is TRBV5-6 and J usage is TRBJ2-7, with TRBD2 matching 12 bases. Germline V gene lookup returns CDR1 SGHDT and CDR2 YYEEEE. The CDR3 sequence is 14 residues long. Trimming at V came to 4 bases and at J to 9 bases, leaving 8 bases not matched to a gene. This chain's CDR3 is CASSILAGGPAQYF. The DNA of the CDR3 is TGTGCCAGCAGCATACTAGCGGGAGGCCCCGCGCAGTACTTC. Supplemented by reference TRBV5-6 and TRBJ2-7, the full variable domain reads DAGVTQSPTHLIKTRGQQVTLRCSPKSGHDTVSWYQQALGQGPQFIFQYYEEEERQRGNFPDRFSGHQFPNYSSELNVNALLLGDSALYLCASSILAGGPAQYFGPGTRLTVT.

The chain is built from TRBV6-5 and TRBJ2-7; D ambiguous. The CDR3 totals 14 residues. Per the germline V gene, CDR1 is MNHEY and CDR2 is SVGAGI. Trimming took 6 bases from V and 0 from J, leaving 12 bases between them. In DNA form, the CDR3 reads TGTGCCAGCAGGGCCCTCGAGGTCTCCTACGAGCAGTACTTC. This encodes CASRALEVSYEQYF.

The rearrangement uses TRBV7-6 and TRBJ2-2; 7 bases map to TRBD2. The CDR3 spans 16 residues. V lost 4 bases, J lost 3 bases, and 8 bases stayed unmatched. Germline V CDR1 and CDR2: SGHVS, FNYEAQ. The CDR3: CASSSGSGIDTGELFF. CDR3 in DNA: TGTGCCAGCAGCTCGGGGAGCGGGATCGACACCGGGGAGCTGTTTTTT.

The J gene is TRBJ2-7, the V gene TRBV3-1 (or the pseudogene TRBV3-2); no reliable D call. There are 14 residues in the CDR3. Germline loops: CDR1 LGHDT, CDR2 YNNKEL (reference sequence). Trimming took off 3 bases at V and 0 bases at J, with 9 bases between the two ends. CDR3 nucleotides: TGTGCCAGCAGCCATCTCGGGTCCTCCTACGAGCAGTACTTC. Amino acids: CASSHLGSSYEQYF.

This clone has more than one count but fewer than ten. The gene calls are TRBV19 and TRBJ1-5; D is perhaps TRBD1 (5 bases). V lost 2 bases to trimming and J lost 1 base, with 12 bases between them. The length of the CDR3 is 16 residues. Germline values: CDR1 LNHDA, CDR2 SQIVND (reference sequence). CDR3 amino acids: CASSIIWGNSNQPQHF. CDR3 in DNA: TGTGCCAGTAGTATAATCTGGGGCAACAGCAATCAGCCCCAGCATTTT.